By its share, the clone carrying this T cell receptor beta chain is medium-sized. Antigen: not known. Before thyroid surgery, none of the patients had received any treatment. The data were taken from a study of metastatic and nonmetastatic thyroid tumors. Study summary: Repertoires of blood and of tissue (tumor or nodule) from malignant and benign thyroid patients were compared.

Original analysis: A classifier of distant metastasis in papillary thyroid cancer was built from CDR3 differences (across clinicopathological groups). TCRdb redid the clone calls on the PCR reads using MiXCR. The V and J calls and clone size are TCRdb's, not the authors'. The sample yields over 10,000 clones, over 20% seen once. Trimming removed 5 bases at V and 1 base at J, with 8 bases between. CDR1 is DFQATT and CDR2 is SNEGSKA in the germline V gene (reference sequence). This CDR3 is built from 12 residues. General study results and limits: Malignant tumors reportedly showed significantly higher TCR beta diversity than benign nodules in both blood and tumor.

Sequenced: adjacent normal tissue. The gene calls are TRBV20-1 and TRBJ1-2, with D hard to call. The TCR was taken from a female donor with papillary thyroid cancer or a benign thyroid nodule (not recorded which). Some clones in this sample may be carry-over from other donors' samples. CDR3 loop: CSAQALNYGYTF. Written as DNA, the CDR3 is TGCAGTGCTCAGGCCCTTAACTATGGCTACACCTTC.